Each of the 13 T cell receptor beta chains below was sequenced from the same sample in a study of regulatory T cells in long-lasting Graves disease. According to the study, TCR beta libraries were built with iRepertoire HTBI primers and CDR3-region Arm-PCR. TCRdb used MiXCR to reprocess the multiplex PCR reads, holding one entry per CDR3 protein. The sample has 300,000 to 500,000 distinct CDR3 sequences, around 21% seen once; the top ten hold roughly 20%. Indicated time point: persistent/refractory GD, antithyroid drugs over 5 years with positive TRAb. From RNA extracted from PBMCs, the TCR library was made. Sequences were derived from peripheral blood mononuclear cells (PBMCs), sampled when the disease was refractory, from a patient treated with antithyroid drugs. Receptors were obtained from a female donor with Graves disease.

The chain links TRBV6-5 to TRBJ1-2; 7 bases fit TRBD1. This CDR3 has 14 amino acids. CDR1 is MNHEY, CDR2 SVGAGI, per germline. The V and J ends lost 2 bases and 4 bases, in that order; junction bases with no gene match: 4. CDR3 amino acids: CASSYRGQSYGYTF. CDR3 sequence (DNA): TGTGCCAGCAGTTACCGGGGACAGAGCTATGGCTACACCTTC.

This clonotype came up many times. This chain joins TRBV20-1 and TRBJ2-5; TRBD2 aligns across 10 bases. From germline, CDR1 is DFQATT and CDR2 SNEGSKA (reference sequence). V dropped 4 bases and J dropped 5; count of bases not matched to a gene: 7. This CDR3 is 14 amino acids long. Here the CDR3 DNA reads TGCAGTGCTACACCGAGCGGGAGGGGGGAGACCCAGTACTTC. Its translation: CSATPSGRGETQYF.

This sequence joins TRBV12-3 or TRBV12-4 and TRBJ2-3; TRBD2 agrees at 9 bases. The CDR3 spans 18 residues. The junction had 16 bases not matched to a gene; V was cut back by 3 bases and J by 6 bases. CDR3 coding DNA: TGTGCCAGCAGTTTCGGGGGGAAGCGGGAGGACCTCAGTGATACGCAGTATTTT. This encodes CASSFGGKREDLSDTQYF.

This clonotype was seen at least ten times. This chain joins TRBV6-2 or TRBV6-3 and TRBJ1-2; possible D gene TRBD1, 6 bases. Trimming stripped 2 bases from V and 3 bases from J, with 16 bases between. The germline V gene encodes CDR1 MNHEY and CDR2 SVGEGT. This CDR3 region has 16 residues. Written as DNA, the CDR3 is TGTGCCAGCAGTTACGGCACGAAGACAGGCGACTATGGCTACACCTTC. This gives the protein CASSYGTKTGDYGYTF.

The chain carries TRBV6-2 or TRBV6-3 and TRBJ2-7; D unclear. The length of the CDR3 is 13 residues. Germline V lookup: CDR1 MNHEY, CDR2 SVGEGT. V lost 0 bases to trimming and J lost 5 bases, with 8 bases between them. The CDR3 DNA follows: TGTGCCAGCAGTTACTCACGTTTCGACGAGCAGTACTTC. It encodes CASSYSRFDEQYF.

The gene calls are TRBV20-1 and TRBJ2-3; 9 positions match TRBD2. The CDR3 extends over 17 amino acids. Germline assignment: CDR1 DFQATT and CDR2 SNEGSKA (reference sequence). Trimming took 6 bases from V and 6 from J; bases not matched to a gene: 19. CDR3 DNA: TGCAGTGCGGCCCAGGGAGCGGGAGGCCTGTTCTCCGATACGCAGTATTTT. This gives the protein CSAAQGAGGLFSDTQYF.

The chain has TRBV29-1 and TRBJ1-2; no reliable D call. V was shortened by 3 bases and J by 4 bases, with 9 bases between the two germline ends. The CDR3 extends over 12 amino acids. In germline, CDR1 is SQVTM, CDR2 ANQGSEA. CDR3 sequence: CSVEAPSYGYTF. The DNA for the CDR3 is TGCAGCGTTGAGGCTCCTAGCTATGGCTACACCTTC.

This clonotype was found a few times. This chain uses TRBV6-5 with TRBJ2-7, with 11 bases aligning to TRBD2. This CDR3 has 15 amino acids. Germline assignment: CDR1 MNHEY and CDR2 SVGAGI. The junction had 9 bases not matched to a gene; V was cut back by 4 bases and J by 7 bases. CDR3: CASSSGLADILEQYF. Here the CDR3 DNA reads TGTGCCAGCAGTTCGGGACTAGCGGATATTCTGGAGCAGTACTTC.

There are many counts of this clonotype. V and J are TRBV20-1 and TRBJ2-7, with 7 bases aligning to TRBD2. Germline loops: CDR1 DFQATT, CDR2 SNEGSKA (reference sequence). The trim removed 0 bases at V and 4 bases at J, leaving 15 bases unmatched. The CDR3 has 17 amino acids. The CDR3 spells CSARETPHGGRGYEQYF. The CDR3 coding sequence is TGCAGTGCTAGAGAGACCCCCCACGGCGGGAGAGGATACGAGCAGTACTTC.

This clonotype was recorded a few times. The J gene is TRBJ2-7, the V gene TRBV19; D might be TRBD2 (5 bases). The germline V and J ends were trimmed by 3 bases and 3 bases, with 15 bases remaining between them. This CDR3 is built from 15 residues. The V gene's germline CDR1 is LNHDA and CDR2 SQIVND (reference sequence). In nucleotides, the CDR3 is TGTGCCAGTAGTATCTCAACGGGAAGAAGCTACGAGCAGTACTTC. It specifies CASSISTGRSYEQYF.

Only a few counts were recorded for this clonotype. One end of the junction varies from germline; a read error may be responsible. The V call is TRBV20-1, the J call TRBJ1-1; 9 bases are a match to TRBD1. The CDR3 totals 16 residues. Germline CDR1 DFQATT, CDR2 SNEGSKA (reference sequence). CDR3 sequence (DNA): TGCAGTGCTGGAGATTTGAGGACAGGGGCGAACACTGAAGCTTTCTTT. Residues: CSAGDLRTGANTEAFF.

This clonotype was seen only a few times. The CDR3 nucleotides are TGTGCCAGCAGAGGCCGGGACTTCTTCGAGCAGTACTTC. Amino acids: CASRGRDFFEQYF. The chain links TRBV13 to TRBJ2-7; a weak D match, TRBD2 (6 bases). The CDR3 consists of 13 residues. The V gene's germline CDR1 is PRHDT and CDR2 FYEKMQ (reference sequence). V lost 6 bases, J lost 6 bases, and 15 bases lay in between.

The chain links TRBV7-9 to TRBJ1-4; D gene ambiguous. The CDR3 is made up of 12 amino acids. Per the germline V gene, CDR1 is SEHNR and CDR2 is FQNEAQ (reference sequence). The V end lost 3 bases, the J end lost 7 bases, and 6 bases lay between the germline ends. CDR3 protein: CASSFSTEKLFF. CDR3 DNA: TGTGCCAGCAGCTTCTCGACTGAAAAACTGTTTTTT.